This entry features one T cell receptor beta chain sequence. V gave up 4 bases and J gave up 5 bases, with 11 bases separating them. There are 13 residues in the CDR3. Seattle participants joined during active infection and were tracked over time. This sample is part of a study of blood T cell repertoires in COVID-19. Across the study: COVID-19 samples, acute and convalescent, were from the United States, Italy and Spain. From T cells, B-cell-depleted T cells, or PBMCs came the material, which was cDNA or gDNA.

Original processing notes: How many nucleated cells were present was estimated from reference gene primer amplification. Clones were sequenced by immunoSEQ multiplex PCR, and TCRdb holds only the in-frame ones, with some missing. For V, J and clone size, that table is used; D and trimming come from the DNA. The sample includes a few hundred thousand clones, about 83% of them seen just once. The sequence was obtained from a woman in her twenties or thirties with COVID-19, enrolled during active disease. The rearrangement links TRBV12-3 or TRBV12-4 to TRBJ1-1, with D possibly matching TRBD1 (5 bases). Sequencing used peripheral blood. The chain's CDR3 is CASSWTGGTEAFF. The CDR3 nucleotides are TGTGCCAGCAGTTGGACCGGGGGGACTGAAGCTTTCTTT.